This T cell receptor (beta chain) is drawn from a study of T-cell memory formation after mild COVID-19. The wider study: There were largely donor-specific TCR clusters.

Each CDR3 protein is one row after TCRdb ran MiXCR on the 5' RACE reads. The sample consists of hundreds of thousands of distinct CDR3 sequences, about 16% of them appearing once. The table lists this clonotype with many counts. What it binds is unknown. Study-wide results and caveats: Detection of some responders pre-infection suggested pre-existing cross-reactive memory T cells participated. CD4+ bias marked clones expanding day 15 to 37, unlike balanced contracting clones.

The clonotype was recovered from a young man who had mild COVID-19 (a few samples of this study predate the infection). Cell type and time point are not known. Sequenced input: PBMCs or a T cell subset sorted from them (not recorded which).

CDR3 region: CASSQQGWGTDTQYF. The CDR3, as DNA: TGTGCCAGCAGCCAACAGGGTTGGGGCACAGATACGCAGTATTTT. The chain joins TRBV7-9 to TRBJ2-3; tentatively, D is TRBD1 (6 bases). From germline, CDR1 is SEHNR and CDR2 FQNEAQ (reference sequence). V was trimmed by 5 bases and J by 1 base, leaving 13 bases between them. The CDR3 has 15 amino acids. Full variable domain (outside the CDR3, taken from reference TRBV7-9 and TRBJ2-3): DTGVSQNPRHKITKRGQNVTFRCDPISEHNRLYWYRQTLGQGPEFLTYFQNEAQLEKSRLLSDRFSAERPKGSFSTLEIQRTEQGDSAMYLCASSQQGWGTDTQYFGPGTRLTVL.